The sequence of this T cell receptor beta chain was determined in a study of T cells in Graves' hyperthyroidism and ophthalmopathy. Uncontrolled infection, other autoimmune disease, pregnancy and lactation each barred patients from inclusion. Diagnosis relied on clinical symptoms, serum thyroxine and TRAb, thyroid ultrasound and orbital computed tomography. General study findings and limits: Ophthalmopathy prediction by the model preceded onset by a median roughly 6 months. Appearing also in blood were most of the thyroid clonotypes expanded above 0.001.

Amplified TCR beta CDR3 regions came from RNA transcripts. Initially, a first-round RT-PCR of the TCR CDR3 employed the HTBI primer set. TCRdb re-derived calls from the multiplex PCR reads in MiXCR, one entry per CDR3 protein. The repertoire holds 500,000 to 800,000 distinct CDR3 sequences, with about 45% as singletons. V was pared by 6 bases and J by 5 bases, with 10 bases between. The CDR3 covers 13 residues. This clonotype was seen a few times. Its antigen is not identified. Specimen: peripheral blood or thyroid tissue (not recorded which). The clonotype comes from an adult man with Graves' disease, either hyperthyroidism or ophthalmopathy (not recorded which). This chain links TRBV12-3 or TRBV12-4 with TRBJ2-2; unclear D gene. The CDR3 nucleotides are TGTGCCAGCAGCTTCCCCAGGACCGGGGAGCTGTTTTTT. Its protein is CASSFPRTGELFF.